The present TCR beta chain was sequenced within a study of radiotherapy plus CTLA-4 blockade in lung cancer. Study as a whole: Objective responses were documented in around 18% of patients, with disease control in about 29%. Study-level results: TCR clones from tumors expanded in blood after radiotherapy plus ipilimumab. Response was reportedly best predicted by early blood T cell clone dynamics, with interferon-beta.

The germline V gene encodes CDR1 ENHRY and CDR2 SYGVKD. The length of the CDR3 is 15 residues. V was pared by 10 bases and J by 0 bases, with 8 bases of the junction left unmatched. In this sample, this clone turned up once. Antigen specificity is unknown. Focal radiation with ipilimumab CTLA-4 blockade was given to patients with chemo-refractory metastatic non-small-cell lung cancer. The assay was immunoSEQ multiplex PCR, and TCRdb's table has in-frame clones only and misses some. This sample has approximately 78,000 clones, with around 82% found just once. V usage is TRBV10-3 and J usage is TRBJ1-2; the match to TRBD1 covers 10 bases. The TCR was taken from a human donor with non-small cell lung cancer who had a complete response to radiotherapy plus ipilimumab. The sample was peripheral blood, taken from a patient treated with radiotherapy plus ipilimumab. CDR3 bases: TGTGCCACAGGACAGGGGGTCCAAGCTAACTATGGCTACACCTTC. Encoded protein: CATGQGVQANYGYTF.